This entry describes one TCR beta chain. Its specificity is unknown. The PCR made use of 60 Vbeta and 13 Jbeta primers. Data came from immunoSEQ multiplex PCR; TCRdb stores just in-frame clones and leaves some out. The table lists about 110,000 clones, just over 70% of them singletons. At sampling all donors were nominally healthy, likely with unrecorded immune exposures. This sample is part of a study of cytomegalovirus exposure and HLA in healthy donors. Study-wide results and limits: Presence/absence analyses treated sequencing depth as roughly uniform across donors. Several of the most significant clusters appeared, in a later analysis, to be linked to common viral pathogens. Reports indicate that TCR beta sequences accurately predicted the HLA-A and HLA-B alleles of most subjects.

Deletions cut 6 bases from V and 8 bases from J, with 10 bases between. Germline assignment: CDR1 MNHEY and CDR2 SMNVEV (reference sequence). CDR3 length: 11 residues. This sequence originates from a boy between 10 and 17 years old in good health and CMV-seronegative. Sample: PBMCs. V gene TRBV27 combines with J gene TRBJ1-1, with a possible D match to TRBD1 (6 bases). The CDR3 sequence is CASRGTTEAFF. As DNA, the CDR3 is TGTGCCAGCAGAGGGACAACAGAAGCTTTCTTT.